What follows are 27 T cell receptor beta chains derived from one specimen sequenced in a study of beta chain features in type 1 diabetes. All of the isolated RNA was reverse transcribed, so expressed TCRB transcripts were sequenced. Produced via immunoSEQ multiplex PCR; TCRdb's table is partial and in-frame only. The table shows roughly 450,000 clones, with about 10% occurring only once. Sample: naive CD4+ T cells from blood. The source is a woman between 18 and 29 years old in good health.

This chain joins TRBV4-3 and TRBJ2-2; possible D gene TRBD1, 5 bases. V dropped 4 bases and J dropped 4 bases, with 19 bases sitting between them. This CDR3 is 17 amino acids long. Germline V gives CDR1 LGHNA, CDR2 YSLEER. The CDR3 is CASSRSRYSGATGELFF. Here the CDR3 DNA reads TGCGCCAGCAGCCGTTCACGCTACAGTGGGGCCACCGGGGAGCTGTTTTTT.

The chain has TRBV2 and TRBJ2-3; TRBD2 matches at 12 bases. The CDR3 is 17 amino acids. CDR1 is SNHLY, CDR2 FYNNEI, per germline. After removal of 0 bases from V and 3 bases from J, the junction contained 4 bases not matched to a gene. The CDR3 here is CASSEASLAGGTDTQYF. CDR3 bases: TGTGCCAGCAGTGAAGCGTCACTAGCGGGGGGAACAGATACGCAGTATTTT. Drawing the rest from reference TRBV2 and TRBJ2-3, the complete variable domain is EPEVTQTPSHQVTQMGQEVILRCVPISNHLYFYWYRQILGQKVEFLVSFYNNEISEKSEIFDDQFSVERPDGSNFTLKIRSTKLEDSAMYFCASSEASLAGGTDTQYFGPGTRLTVL.

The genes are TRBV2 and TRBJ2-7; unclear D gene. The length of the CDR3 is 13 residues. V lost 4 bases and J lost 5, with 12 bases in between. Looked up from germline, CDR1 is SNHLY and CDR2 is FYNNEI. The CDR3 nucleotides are TGTGCCAGCAGTGTGCGGCTAGTTCACGAGCAGTACTTC. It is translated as CASSVRLVHEQYF. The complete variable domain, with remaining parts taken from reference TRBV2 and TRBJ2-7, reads EPEVTQTPSHQVTQMGQEVILRCVPISNHLYFYWYRQILGQKVEFLVSFYNNEISEKSEIFDDQFSVERPDGSNFTLKIRSTKLEDSAMYFCASSVRLVHEQYFGPGTRLTVT.

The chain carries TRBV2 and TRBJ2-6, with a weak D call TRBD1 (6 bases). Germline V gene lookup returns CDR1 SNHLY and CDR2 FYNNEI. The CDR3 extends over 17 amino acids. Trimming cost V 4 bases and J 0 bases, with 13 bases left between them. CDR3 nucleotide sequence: TGTGCCAGCAGTGGCAGGGGCACGTTCTCTGGGGCCAACGTCCTGACTTTC. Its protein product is CASSGRGTFSGANVLTF.

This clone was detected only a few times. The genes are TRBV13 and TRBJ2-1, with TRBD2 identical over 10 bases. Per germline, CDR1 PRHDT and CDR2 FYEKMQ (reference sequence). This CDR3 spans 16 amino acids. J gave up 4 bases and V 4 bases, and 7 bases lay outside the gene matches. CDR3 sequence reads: CASSYFSGGHYNEQFF. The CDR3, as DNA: TGTGCCAGCAGCTACTTTAGCGGGGGGCATTACAATGAGCAGTTCTTC.

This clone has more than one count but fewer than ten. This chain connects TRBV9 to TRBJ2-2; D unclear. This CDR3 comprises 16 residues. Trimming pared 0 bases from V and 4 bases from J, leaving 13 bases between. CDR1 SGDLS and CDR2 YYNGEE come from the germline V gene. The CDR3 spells CASSVEPRPGTGELFF. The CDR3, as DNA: TGTGCCAGCAGCGTAGAGCCGCGCCCCGGCACCGGGGAGCTGTTTTTT.

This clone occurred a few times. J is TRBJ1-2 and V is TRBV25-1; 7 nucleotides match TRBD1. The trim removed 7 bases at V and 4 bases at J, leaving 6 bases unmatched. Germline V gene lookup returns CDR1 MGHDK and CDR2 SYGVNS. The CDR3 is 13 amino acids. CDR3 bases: TGTGCCAGCACCTTGACAGGGACCTATGGCTACACCTTC. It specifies CASTLTGTYGYTF.

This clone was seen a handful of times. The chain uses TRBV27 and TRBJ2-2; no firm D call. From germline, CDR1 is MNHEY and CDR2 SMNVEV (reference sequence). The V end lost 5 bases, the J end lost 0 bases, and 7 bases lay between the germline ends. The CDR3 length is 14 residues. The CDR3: CASSPRTNTGELFF. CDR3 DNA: TGTGCCAGCAGTCCCCGGACGAACACCGGGGAGCTGTTTTTT.

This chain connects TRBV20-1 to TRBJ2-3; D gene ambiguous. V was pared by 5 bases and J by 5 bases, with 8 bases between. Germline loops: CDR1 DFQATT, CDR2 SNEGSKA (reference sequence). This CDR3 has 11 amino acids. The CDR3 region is CSAPVGDTQYF. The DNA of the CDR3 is TGCAGTGCTCCCGTGGGAGATACGCAGTATTTT.

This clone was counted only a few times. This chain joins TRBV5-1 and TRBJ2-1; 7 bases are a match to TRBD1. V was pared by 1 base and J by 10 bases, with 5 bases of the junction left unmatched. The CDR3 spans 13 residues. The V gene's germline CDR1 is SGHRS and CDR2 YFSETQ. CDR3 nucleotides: TGCGCCAGCAGCTTGAACAGGGGAGAAGAGCAGTTCTTC. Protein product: CASSLNRGEEQFF.

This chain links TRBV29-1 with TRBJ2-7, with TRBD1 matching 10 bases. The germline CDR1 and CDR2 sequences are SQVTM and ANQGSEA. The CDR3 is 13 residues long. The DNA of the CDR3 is TGCCGCGGGGAAGACAGGGGGCCCATCGAGCAGTACTTC. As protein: CRGEDRGPIEQYF.

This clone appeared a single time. The CDR3 reads CASSLGDSRSDEQFF. The DNA of the CDR3 is TGCGCCAGCAGCTTGGGGGACTCGCGCTCCGATGAGCAGTTCTTC. The chain employs TRBV5-1 and TRBJ2-1, with a possible D match to TRBD2 (6 bases). V lost 0 bases and J lost 8, with 15 bases in between. The germline gives CDR1 SGHRS, CDR2 YFSETQ. This CDR3 is built from 15 residues.

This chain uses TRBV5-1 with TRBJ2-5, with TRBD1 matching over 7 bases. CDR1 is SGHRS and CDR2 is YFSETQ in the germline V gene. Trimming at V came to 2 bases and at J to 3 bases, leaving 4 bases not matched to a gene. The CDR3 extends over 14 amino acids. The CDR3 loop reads CASSFLDREETQYF. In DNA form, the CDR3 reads TGCGCCAGCAGCTTTCTAGACAGGGAAGAGACCCAGTACTTC.

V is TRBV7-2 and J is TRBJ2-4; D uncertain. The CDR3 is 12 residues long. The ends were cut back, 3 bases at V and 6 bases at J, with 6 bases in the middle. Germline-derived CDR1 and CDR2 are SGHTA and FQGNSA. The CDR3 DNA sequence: TGTGCCAGCAGCTTTCCCGGAAACATTCAGTACTTC. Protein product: CASSFPGNIQYF.

The CDR3 is CASSLQANEKLFF. DNA for the CDR3: TGTGCCAGCAGCTTACAGGCTAATGAAAAACTGTTTTTT. V gene TRBV7-9 combines with J gene TRBJ1-4; no reliable D call. The V gene's germline CDR1 is SEHNR and CDR2 FQNEAQ (reference sequence). Trimming left V 2 bases short and J 3 bases short, with 4 bases between. The CDR3 has 13 amino acids.

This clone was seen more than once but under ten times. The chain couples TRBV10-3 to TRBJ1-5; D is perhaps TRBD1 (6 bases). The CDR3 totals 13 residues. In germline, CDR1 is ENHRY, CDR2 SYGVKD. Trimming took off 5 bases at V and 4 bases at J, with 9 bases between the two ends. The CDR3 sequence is CAISRQENQPQHF. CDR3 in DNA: TGTGCCATCAGTCGACAGGAGAATCAGCCCCAGCATTTT.

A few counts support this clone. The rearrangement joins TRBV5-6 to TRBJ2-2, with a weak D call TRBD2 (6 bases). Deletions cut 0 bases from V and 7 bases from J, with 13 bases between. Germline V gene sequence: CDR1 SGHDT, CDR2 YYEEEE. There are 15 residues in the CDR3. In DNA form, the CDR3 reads TGTGCCAGCAGCTTGGAGGGAGGAGTTATCGGGGAGCTGTTTTTT. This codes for CASSLEGGVIGELFF.

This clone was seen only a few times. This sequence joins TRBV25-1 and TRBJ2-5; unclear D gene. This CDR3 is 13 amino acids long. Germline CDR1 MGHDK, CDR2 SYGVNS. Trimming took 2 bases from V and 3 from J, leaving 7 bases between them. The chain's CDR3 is CASSEHGEETQYF. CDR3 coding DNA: TGTGCCAGCAGTGAACACGGCGAAGAGACCCAGTACTTC.

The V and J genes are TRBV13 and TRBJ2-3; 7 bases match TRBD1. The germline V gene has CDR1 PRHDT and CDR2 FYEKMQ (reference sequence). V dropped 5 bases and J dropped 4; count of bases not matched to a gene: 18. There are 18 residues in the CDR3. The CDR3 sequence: CASSPPYRGQFIADTQYF. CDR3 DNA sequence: TGTGCCAGCAGCCCCCCTTATAGGGGACAGTTCATAGCAGATACGCAGTATTTT.

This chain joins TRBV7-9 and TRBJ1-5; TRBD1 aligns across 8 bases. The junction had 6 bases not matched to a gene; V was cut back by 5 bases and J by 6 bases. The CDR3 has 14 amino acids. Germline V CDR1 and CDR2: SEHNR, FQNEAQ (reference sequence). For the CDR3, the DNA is TGTGCCAGCAGCAAGACAGGGGTGGCTCAGCCCCAGCATTTT. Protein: CASSKTGVAQPQHF.

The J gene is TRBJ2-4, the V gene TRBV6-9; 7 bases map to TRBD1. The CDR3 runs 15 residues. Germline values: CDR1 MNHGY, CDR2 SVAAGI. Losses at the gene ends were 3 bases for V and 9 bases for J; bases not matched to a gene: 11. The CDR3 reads CASSYLQGKDGIQYF. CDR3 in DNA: TGTGCCAGCAGTTACCTACAGGGGAAAGACGGCATTCAGTACTTC.

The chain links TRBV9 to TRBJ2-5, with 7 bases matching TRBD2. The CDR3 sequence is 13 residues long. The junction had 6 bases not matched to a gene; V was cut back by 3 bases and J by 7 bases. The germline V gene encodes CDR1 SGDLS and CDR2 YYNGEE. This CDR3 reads CASSAGLGGTQYF. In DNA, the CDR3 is TGTGCCAGCAGCGCCGGACTAGGCGGGACCCAGTACTTC.

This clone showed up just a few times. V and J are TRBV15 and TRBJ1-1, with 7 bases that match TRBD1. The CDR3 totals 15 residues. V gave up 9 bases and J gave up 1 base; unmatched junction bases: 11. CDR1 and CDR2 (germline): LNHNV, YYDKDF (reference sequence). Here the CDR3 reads CATEELTGQNTEAFF. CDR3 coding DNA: TGTGCCACAGAGGAGCTGACAGGGCAGAACACTGAAGCTTTCTTT.

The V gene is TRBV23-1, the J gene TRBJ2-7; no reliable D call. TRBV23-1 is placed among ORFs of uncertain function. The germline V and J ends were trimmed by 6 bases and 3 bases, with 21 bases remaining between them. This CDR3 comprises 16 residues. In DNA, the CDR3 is TGCGCCAGCAGATCGAAGGGTCCCCAAGGCTACTACGAGCAGTACTTC. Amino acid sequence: CASRSKGPQGYYEQYF.

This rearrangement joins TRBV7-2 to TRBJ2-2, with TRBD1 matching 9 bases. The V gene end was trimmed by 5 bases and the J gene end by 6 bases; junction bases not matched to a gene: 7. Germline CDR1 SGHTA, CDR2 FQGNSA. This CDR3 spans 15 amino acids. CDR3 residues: CASSLGDRAAGELFF. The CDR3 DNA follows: TGTGCCAGCAGCCTTGGGGACAGGGCCGCCGGGGAGCTGTTTTTT.

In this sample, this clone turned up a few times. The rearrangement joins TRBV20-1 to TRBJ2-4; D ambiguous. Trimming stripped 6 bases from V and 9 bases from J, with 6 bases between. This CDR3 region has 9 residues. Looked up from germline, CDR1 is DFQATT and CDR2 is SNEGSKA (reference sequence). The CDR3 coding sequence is TGCAGTGCCGGCGTCATTCAGTACTTC. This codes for CSAGVIQYF.

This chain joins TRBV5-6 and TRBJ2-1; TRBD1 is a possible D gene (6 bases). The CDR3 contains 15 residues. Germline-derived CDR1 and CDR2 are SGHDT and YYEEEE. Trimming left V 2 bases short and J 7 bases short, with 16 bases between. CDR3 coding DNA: TGTGCCAGCAGCTTTGCTGGGGGCCTTGGTAATGAGCAGTTCTTC. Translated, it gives CASSFAGGLGNEQFF.